This T cell receptor (beta chain) was found in a study of blood T cell repertoires in COVID-19. Study in general: The analysed material was cDNA or gDNA that came from T cells, B-cell-depleted T cells, or PBMCs.

Germline V CDR1 and CDR2: SGHRS, YFSETQ. There are 15 residues in the CDR3. With V trimmed by 7 bases and J by 0 bases, 3 bases remained unmatched. TCRdb's table, derived via immunoSEQ multiplex PCR, lists solely in-frame clones and lacks some. Here the sample spans 200,000 to 250,000 clones, nearly 90% being singletons. The TCR was taken from a woman under 30 who had recovered from COVID-19. Sequenced: peripheral blood. J is TRBJ2-1 and V is TRBV5-1; 11 bases fit TRBD2. Here the CDR3 DNA reads TGCGCCAGCCATAGCGGGAGGGCCTCCTACAATGAGCAGTTCTTC. Translating gives CASHSGRASYNEQFF.